Below are 14 T cell receptor beta chains sequenced from a single sample in a study of regulatory T cells in long-lasting Graves disease (dated by TCRdb to about 2021). The library relied on multiplex PCR. Sequencing was performed on an Illumina HiSeq 4000. To build TCR beta libraries, CDR3 regions were amplified by Arm-PCR using iRepertoire HTBI primers. TCRdb reprocessed the public reads (quality trimming at Q25 with fastp, clone calling with MiXCR) and kept in-frame beta chains. Entries that share a CDR3 protein sequence are merged under the most common genes and DNA. The sample contains about 530,000 distinct CDR3 sequences, about 16% of them found a single time. The ten top clones hold roughly 25% of the sample. Interpreted using the paper, the time point label stands for: newly diagnosed GD, antithyroid drugs for less than 3 months. RNA was extracted from PBMCs in TRIzol for both TCR sequencing and RNA sequencing.

These data also formed part of another study, on T cells in Graves' hyperthyroidism and ophthalmopathy.

The sample consisted of peripheral blood mononuclear cells (PBMCs), taken at new diagnosis, from a patient treated with antithyroid drugs. The source is a woman between 40 and 65 years old with Graves disease. Donor details come from another sample of the same person, matched by shared clones.

This clonotype was found many times. This rearrangement joins TRBV12-3 or TRBV12-4 to TRBJ2-4; D tentatively fits TRBD1 or TRBD2 (5 bases each). The CDR3 totals 15 residues. V shed 3 bases and J shed 3 bases, with 12 bases lying between them. CDR3 in amino acids: CASSFGGLIKNIQYF. In DNA form, the CDR3 reads TGTGCCAGCAGTTTTGGGGGTTTGATCAAAAACATTCAGTACTTC.

V is TRBV7-2 and J is TRBJ2-1; 7 nucleotides agree with TRBD1. TRBJ2-5 matches the DNA end more closely, so the J call is doubtful. Germline lookup yields CDR1 SGHTA and CDR2 FQGNSA. CDR3 length: 15 amino acids. CDR3 loop: CASSPGTDREETQYF. The CDR3 DNA reads as TGTGCCAGCAGCCCCGGGACAGACCGAGAAGAGACCCAGTACTTC.

This clonotype was counted ten times or more. V gene TRBV2 combines with J gene TRBJ1-5; TRBD1 is a possible D gene (6 bases). Deletions cut 6 bases from V and 4 bases from J, with 13 bases between. Germline V gene data show CDR1 as SNHLY and CDR2 as FYNNEI. CDR3 size: 14 residues. CDR3 DNA: TGTGCCAGCAGACAAGTGAGGGGGAATCAGCCCCAGCATTTT. Translating it yields CASRQVRGNQPQHF.

At least ten counts were recorded for this clonotype. The CDR3 loop reads CASSISNTGELFF. The CDR3 coding sequence is TGTGCCAGCAGCATTTCGAACACCGGGGAGCTGTTTTTT. The V call is TRBV11-1, the J call TRBJ2-2; D remains ambiguous. Germline V gene data show CDR1 as SGHAT and CDR2 as FQDESV (reference sequence). V was cut by 5 bases and J by 0 bases, with 4 bases left in between. CDR3 size: 13 residues.

This clonotype was seen at least ten times. The chain recombines TRBV3-1 with TRBJ1-1, with D possibly being TRBD1 (5 bases). Germline CDR1 reads LGHDT; CDR2 reads YNNKEL (reference sequence). Trimming shortened V by 0 bases and J by 0 bases, and 14 bases separated the two germline ends. This CDR3 region has 17 residues. The CDR3 sequence is CASSQDQGRYLNTEAFF. CDR3 nucleotides: TGTGCCAGCAGCCAAGACCAGGGTCGGTATCTGAACACTGAAGCTTTCTTT.

V and J are TRBV15 and TRBJ1-1; no firm D call. The CDR3 totals 14 residues. Germline V CDR1 and CDR2: LNHNV, YYDKDF (reference sequence). The ends were cut back, 1 base at V and 6 bases at J, with 12 bases in the middle. This CDR3 is CATSRGASRPEAFF. The CDR3, as DNA: TGTGCCACCAGCAGAGGCGCATCTAGACCTGAAGCTTTCTTT.

This rearrangement joins TRBV19 to TRBJ1-5; 8 bases align to TRBD1. Germline loops: CDR1 LNHDA, CDR2 SQIVND (reference sequence). The CDR3 covers 16 residues. The V segment lost 1 base and the J segment 5 bases; nucleotides outside the gene matches: 7. This CDR3 is CASSIGSRGLYQPQHF. CDR3 nucleotide sequence: TGTGCCAGTAGTATAGGTAGCAGGGGGCTATATCAGCCCCAGCATTTT.

This sequence joins TRBV19 and TRBJ2-2; 9 bases are a match to TRBD2. J was trimmed by 4 bases and V by 3 bases; bases with no gene match: 3. The CDR3 has 15 amino acids. From germline, CDR1 is LNHDA and CDR2 SQIVND (reference sequence). The CDR3 coding sequence is TGTGCCAGTAGTATTGTGGGACTAGCCACCGGGGAGCTGTTTTTT. Translated, it gives CASSIVGLATGELFF.

This clonotype was counted ten times or more. This chain links TRBV6-1 with TRBJ1-5, with D uncertain. The CDR3 sequence is 14 residues long. The V gene's germline CDR1 is MNHNS and CDR2 SASEGT. The V gene lost 6 bases and the J gene lost 0 bases, with 9 bases spanning the gap. In DNA, the CDR3 is TGTGCCAGCAGGTTGGAAGTTAGCAATCAGCCCCAGCATTTT. This translates into CASRLEVSNQPQHF.

This clonotype has a count of ten or more. CDR3 sequence: CASSLQVRGRDTEAFF. CDR3 DNA sequence: TGTGCCAGCAGCTTACAGGTCAGGGGGCGAGATACTGAAGCTTTCTTT. The V and J genes are TRBV11-2 and TRBJ1-1; TRBD1 agrees at 8 bases. Trimming at V came to 2 bases and at J to 5 bases, leaving 10 bases not matched to a gene. In germline, CDR1 is SGHAT, CDR2 FQNNGV. The CDR3 is 16 amino acids. Full variable domain (remainder filled in from reference TRBV11-2 and TRBJ1-1): EAGVAQSPRYKIIEKRQSVAFWCNPISGHATLYWYQQILGQGPKLLIQFQNNGVVDDSQLPKDRFSAERLKGVDSTLKIQPAKLEDSAVYLCASSLQVRGRDTEAFFGQGTRLTVV.

Turning to this clonotype: This sequence may be a read error, since a much larger clone differs from it by one base. The gene calls are TRBV2 and TRBJ1-2; 11 bases match TRBD1. Trimming took 8 bases from V and 5 from J; bases not matched to a gene: 10. The CDR3 runs 15 residues. From germline, CDR1 is SNHLY and CDR2 FYNNEI. The CDR3 spells CASDLWTGGQYGYTF. The DNA for the CDR3 is TGTGCCAGCGATCTGTGGACAGGGGGCCAATATGGCTACACCTTC.

There are many counts of this clonotype. The chain uses TRBV12-3 or TRBV12-4 and TRBJ2-1; TRBD1 might be the D (5 bases). The V gene lost 6 bases and the J gene lost 9 bases, with 21 bases spanning the gap. CDR3 length equals 15 residues. CDR3: CASRQQDLNNGEQFF. CDR3 in DNA: TGTGCCAGCAGACAACAGGATCTGAACAATGGTGAGCAGTTCTTC.

There are many counts of this clonotype. The chain is built from TRBV14 and TRBJ2-3, with 8 bases matching TRBD1. The CDR3 length is 17 residues. Germline trimming cut 4 bases from V and 1 base from J; bases unmatched to any gene: 10. Germline V gives CDR1 SGHDN, CDR2 FVKESK. The CDR3 reads CASSPPPDRAGTDTQYF. CDR3 in DNA: TGTGCCAGCAGCCCTCCCCCGGACAGGGCGGGCACAGATACGCAGTATTTT.

This clonotype was observed a few times. CDR3 sequence reads: CASSIGVNQPQHF. In nucleotides, the CDR3 is TGTGCCAGTAGTATTGGCGTTAATCAGCCCCAGCATTTT. The gene calls are TRBV19 and TRBJ1-5; no firm D call. Trimming took 3 bases from V and 4 from J, leaving 7 bases between them. The CDR3 sequence is 13 residues long. Germline CDR1 reads LNHDA; CDR2 reads SQIVND (reference sequence).